Presented here are 12 T cell receptor beta chains from one specimen sequenced in a study of shared clonotypes between healthy human individuals. Generated by immunoSEQ multiplex PCR, the TCRdb table keeps only in-frame clones and is missing some. Among approximately 2.4 million clones listed, 90% to 97% were seen once. The material sequenced was naive CD4+ T cells sorted from blood. Specified subset: CD45RA+ positively selected. The receptors were sampled from a man between 18 and 35 years old in good health.

This clone was counted a single time. Within the sample, other DNA sequences also encode this same CDR3. The rearrangement joins TRBV5-1 to TRBJ2-2, with D perhaps TRBD2 (5 bases). V was clipped by 0 bases and J by 5 bases, with 8 bases between them. Germline V CDR1 and CDR2: SGHRS, YFSETQ. The CDR3 sequence is 14 residues long. Here the CDR3 reads CASSLGRGTGELFF. CDR3 coding DNA: TGCGCCAGCAGCTTGGGACGGGGAACCGGGGAGCTGTTTTTT.

The chain has TRBV5-1 and TRBJ2-1; TRBD1 agrees at 8 bases. This CDR3 is 12 amino acids long. Trimming at V came to 4 bases and at J to 15 bases, leaving 9 bases not matched to a gene. Germline CDR1 reads SGHRS; CDR2 reads YFSETQ. CDR3: CASSTGQGVLFF. The DNA for the CDR3 is TGCGCCAGCAGCACCGGACAGGGTGTTTTGTTCTTC.

This clone was detected only once. V gene TRBV4-1 combines with J gene TRBJ1-2; tentative D call: TRBD1 (5 bases). Trimming shortened V by 0 bases and J by 8 bases, and 16 bases separated the two germline ends. CDR1 is MGHRA, CDR2 YSYEKL, per germline. This CDR3 has 15 residues. For the CDR3, the DNA is TGCGCCAGCAGCCAAGAAGGCAGGGACCGGGGGGGCTACACCTTC. Encoded protein: CASSQEGRDRGGYTF.

V usage is TRBV10-3 and J usage is TRBJ2-5, with D hard to call. V dropped 0 bases and J dropped 5 bases, with 7 bases sitting between them. The CDR3 loop spans 13 amino acids. The germline CDR1 and CDR2 sequences are ENHRY and SYGVKD. The CDR3 DNA reads as TGTGCCATCAGTGAGTCGATTTGGGAGACCCAGTACTTC. Residues: CAISESIWETQYF.

Details on this clone: Distinct nucleotide sequences in the sample also encode this CDR3. The chain has TRBV30 and TRBJ1-1, with D uncertain. The CDR3 is made up of 12 amino acids. CDR1 GTSNPN and CDR2 SVGIG come from the germline V gene (reference sequence). V gave up 0 bases and J gave up 4 bases, with 6 bases separating them. CDR3 DNA: TGTGCCTGGAGTGTTGCCGGCACTGAAGCTTTCTTT. Amino acid sequence: CAWSVAGTEAFF.

This sequence joins TRBV7-8 and TRBJ2-3; TRBD1 might be the D (6 bases). The V end was cut by 5 bases, the J end by 4 bases, with 22 bases between. The CDR3 runs 17 residues. The germline CDR1 and CDR2 sequences are SGHVS and FQNEAQ. The CDR3, as DNA: TGTGCCAGCAGCACCGGAACAGGGACATTTGGGGCAGATACGCAGTATTTT. It codes for CASSTGTGTFGADTQYF.

Comment on this clone: Other DNA sequences in the sample encode the same CDR3. The rearrangement links TRBV6-1 to TRBJ1-5; maybe TRBD1 (6 bases). Germline values: CDR1 MNHNS, CDR2 SASEGT. Trimming left V 5 bases short and J 0 bases short, with 8 bases between. The CDR3 is made up of 14 amino acids. CDR3 in DNA: TGTGCCAGCAGTAGGACAGATAGCAATCAGCCCCAGCATTTT. It encodes CASSRTDSNQPQHF.

This clone was counted once. The chain uses TRBV27 and TRBJ1-5; D unresolved. Germline-derived CDR1 and CDR2 are MNHEY and SMNVEV (reference sequence). V was trimmed by 4 bases and J by 0 bases, leaving 7 bases between them. The CDR3 contains 14 residues. The CDR3 protein is CASSWGYSNQPQHF. The CDR3, as DNA: TGTGCCAGCAGTTGGGGATATAGCAATCAGCCCCAGCATTTT.

This clone has a single count. The V and J genes are TRBV5-6 and TRBJ2-3; TRBD2 agrees at 11 bases. Germline CDR1 reads SGHDT; CDR2 reads YYEEEE. The CDR3 consists of 16 residues. V gave up 2 bases and J gave up 7 bases; unmatched junction bases: 9. The CDR3 loop is CASSFAGTSGAYTQYF. CDR3 coding DNA: TGTGCCAGCAGCTTCGCCGGGACTAGCGGAGCCTATACGCAGTATTTT.

The chain uses TRBV5-1 and TRBJ1-2; D is undetermined. The germline CDR1 and CDR2 sequences are SGHRS and YFSETQ. This CDR3 region has 16 residues. Between the trimmed V and J ends, which lost 2 bases and 0 bases, there was a span of 14 bases. CDR3 DNA sequence: TGCGCCAGCAGCTTATCTGGGCACCGTTCTAACTATGGCTACACCTTC. Translation: CASSLSGHRSNYGYTF.

The chain is built from TRBV2 and TRBJ1-5, with a possible D match to TRBD1 (6 bases). V lost 10 bases, J lost 8 bases, and 15 bases lay in between. Germline lookup yields CDR1 SNHLY and CDR2 FYNNEI. The CDR3 consists of 12 residues. The CDR3 coding sequence is TGTGCCACCACCAATGGGGGCGAGCCCCAGCATTTT. It encodes CATTNGGEPQHF.

V gene TRBV29-1 combines with J gene TRBJ1-2; D is ambiguous. CDR3 length equals 13 residues. V lost 0 bases and J 4 bases, leaving 9 bases between the germline ends. The germline V gene encodes CDR1 SQVTM and CDR2 ANQGSEA. CDR3 bases: TGCAGCGTTGAAGAAGGTTACAGCTATGGCTACACCTTC. Its protein product is CSVEEGYSYGYTF.